A selection of T cell receptor beta chains follows, all from one sample in a study of cytomegalovirus exposure and HLA in healthy donors. Clones were read by immunoSEQ multiplex PCR, and TCRdb kept only the in-frame ones, dropping some. In the table there are approximately 170,000 clones, approximately 78% of which are singletons. Sequencing was carried out using PBMCs. These TCRs come from a woman aged 18-29 years in good health and CMV-seronegative. Both conserved end residues are part of each CDR3. A D gene is named only where the DNA matches it firmly. The listing skips clone size in some rows; elsewhere it reads once, few, many or a size class.

NA,TRBV7-9,TRBJ2-5,TRBD2,TGTGCCAGCAGCTCCTTAGCGGGAGGCTACGGCGGGGAGACCCAGTACTTC,CASSSLAGGYGGETQYF
NA,TRBV4-1,TRBJ2-5,TRBD1,TGCGCCAGCAGCCCAGGGACAGGGCCGCCGGAGACCCAGTACTTC,CASSPGTGPPETQYF
few,TRBV19,TRBJ2-7,TRBD2,TGTGCCAGTAGTATAGTCGGGACTAGCGGGAGGGCCGAGCAGTACTTC,CASSIVGTSGRAEQYF
few,TRBV7-2,TRBJ2-7,TRBD2,TGTGCCAGCAGCTTAGCGAGACTAGCGGGAGACCCCTACGAGCAGTACTTC,CASSLARLAGDPYEQYF
once,TRBV20-1,TRBJ2-1,NA,TGCAGTGCTTCAGGTACTGAGCAGTTCTTC,CSASGTEQFF
NA,TRBV14,TRBJ2-7,NA,TGTGCCAGCAGCCCGACAGCCAAGATAAGGCAGTACTTC,CASSPTAKIRQYF
once,TRBV7-9,TRBJ2-1,TRBD2,TGTGCCAGCAGCATGACTAGCCCCAATAAGCAGTTCTTC,CASSMTSPNKQFF
NA,TRBV28,TRBJ2-7,TRBD1,TGTGCCAGCATCCTCGGGACCCCAGGGGGAGCCTACGAGCAGTACTTC,CASILGTPGGAYEQYF
NA,TRBV11-3,TRBJ2-1,NA,TGTGCCAGCAGCTTATCGGGAACCCCCCAACAGTTCTTC,CASSLSGTPQQFF
NA,TRBV11-2,TRBJ2-1,NA,TGTGCCAGCAGCTTAGTCCCAGGTATAAGGGGCAGGGGTAATGAGCAGTTCTTC,CASSLVPGIRGRGNEQFF
NA,TRBV19,TRBJ1-1,NA,TGTGCCAGTAGTATAAAGGGGACTGAAGCTTTCTTT,CASSIKGTEAFF
NA,TRBV10-3,TRBJ2-3,TRBD2,TGTGCCATCAGTTCGGGGGGGCAAGATACGCAGTATTTT,CAISSGGQDTQYF
NA,TRBV4-2,TRBJ2-5,TRBD2,TGTGCCAGCAGCGTCCACCCGGGGGGGCGGGAGACCCAGTACTTC,CASSVHPGGRETQYF
NA,TRBV19,TRBJ1-5,NA,TGTGCCAGTAGTCCGCGGGGAGGGGGGTGGCTTCAGCCCCAGCATTTT,CASSPRGGGWLQPQHF
NA,TRBV6-1,TRBJ1-1,TRBD1,TGTGCCAGCACACAACGGGACAGGGAGACTGAAGCTTTCTTT,CASTQRDRETEAFF
NA,TRBV5-3,TRBJ2-7,NA,TGTGCCAGAAGCTGGCCGATCGAGCAGTACTTC,CARSWPIEQYF
NA,TRBV11-1,TRBJ2-1,TRBD2,TGTGCCAGCAGCCCTAGCGGAGCCAATGAGCAGTTCTTC,CASSPSGANEQFF
NA,TRBV4-3,TRBJ2-3,NA,TGCGCCAGCAGCCTCAAAAGCACAGATACGCAGTATTTT,CASSLKSTDTQYF
NA,TRBV6-1,TRBJ2-2,NA,TGTGCCAGCAGAAATGGGGGCTCCGGGGAGCTGTTTTTT,CASRNGGSGELFF
NA,TRBV9,TRBJ1-6,TRBD1,TGTGCCAGCAGCCTAACGGGACAGCGAGGGGGCCCTTATAATTCACCCCTCCACTTT,CASSLTGQRGGPYNSPLHF
NA,TRBV7-8,TRBJ2-1,NA,TGTGCCAGCAGCTTAACTAGGACCAAAAACAATGAGCAGTTCTTC,CASSLTRTKNNEQFF
NA,TRBV25-1,TRBJ2-1,TRBD2,TGTGCCAGCAGTGAATATCCTAGCGGGAGGGACAATGAGCAGTTCTTC,CASSEYPSGRDNEQFF
NA,TRBV19,TRBJ2-6,NA,TGTGCCAGTAGTATGTGGAGGGGTGCTGGGGCCAACGTCCTGACTTTC,CASSMWRGAGANVLTF
NA,TRBV5-1,TRBJ2-7,NA,TGCGCCAGCAGCAAATCTTGGGACTCATCCTACGAGCAGTACTTC,CASSKSWDSSYEQYF
NA,TRBV2,TRBJ1-2,NA,TGTGCCAGCAGTGGAGCCTCGACGGCTAGAGAGGTCTATGGCTACACCTTC,CASSGASTAREVYGYTF
NA,TRBV5-6,TRBJ1-1,NA,TGTGCCAGCAGCTTGGACAGCTACACTGAAGCTTTCTTT,CASSLDSYTEAFF
NA,TRBV9,TRBJ2-7,TRBD1,TGTGCCAGCAGTCAGACAGGGGGAGGGTACGAGCAGTACTTC,CASSQTGGGYEQYF
NA,TRBV7-6,TRBJ1-1,NA,TGTGCCAGCAGCAAACGCCCCCTCGACTCAAATTCTGAAGCTTTCTTT,CASSKRPLDSNSEAFF
NA,TRBV15,TRBJ2-7,TRBD2,TGTGCCACCAGCCTAATCCTAGCGGGAGGCGCCCACGAGCAGTACTTC,CATSLILAGGAHEQYF
NA,TRBV28,TRBJ1-1,NA,TGTGCCAGCATCCAGGGGAGGGAGGGCTCAGCTTTCTTT,CASIQGREGSAFF
NA,TRBV5-1,TRBJ2-7,TRBD2,TGCGCCAGCAGCTTGGGGACTAGTTACCACGAGCAGTACTTC,CASSLGTSYHEQYF
NA,TRBV10-1,TRBJ1-5,NA,TGCGCCAACCCTGTTCATGGGGGGTCTCCTCAGCCCCAGCATTTT,CANPVHGGSPQPQHF
once,TRBV28,TRBJ1-1,NA,TGTGCCAGCAGTTTATGGGACAGGAACACTGAAGCTTTCTTT,CASSLWDRNTEAFF
NA,TRBV9,TRBJ2-7,TRBD2,TGTGCCAGCAGCGTTGGTAGCGGGAACTACGAGCAGTACTTC,CASSVGSGNYEQYF
NA,TRBV4-2,TRBJ2-5,TRBD2,TGTGCCAGCAGCCAAGATCGTGCTAGCGGGAGCGCTGAGACCCAGTACTTC,CASSQDRASGSAETQYF